A single sample is the source of the 13 T cell receptor beta chains below, sequenced in a study of T cells after yellow fever vaccination. TCRdb processed the 5' RACE reads anew with MiXCR; each CDR3 protein has one entry. The repertoire has some 390,000 distinct CDR3 sequences, around 20% of them found once; the top ten carry roughly 19%. Specimen: PBMCs, collected before the yellow fever booster vaccination. The receptors were sampled from a young man who received the YFV17D yellow fever vaccine.

The sample holds a few counts of this clonotype. This chain connects TRBV7-6 to TRBJ2-3; 8 bases are a match to TRBD2. The CDR3 spans 16 residues. From germline, CDR1 is SGHVS and CDR2 FNYEAQ. The J segment lost 2 bases and the V segment lost 4 bases, leaving 8 bases of the junction unmatched. The DNA for the CDR3 is TGTGCCAGCAGCTACACAACTAGCGGAAACACAGATACGCAGTATTTT. It codes for CASSYTTSGNTDTQYF.

The table lists this clonotype with many counts. The genes are TRBV7-2 and TRBJ2-1, with 9 bases lining up with TRBD2. V trimming: 1 base; J trimming: 7 bases; junction bases outside the gene matches: 5. CDR3 length: 15 amino acids. Germline V gives CDR1 SGHTA, CDR2 FQGNSA. CDR3 nucleotides: TGTGCCAGCAGCTTAGTCGCGGGGGGGCCTAATGAGCAGTTCTTC. It codes for CASSLVAGGPNEQFF.

This clonotype was counted only a few times. The chain recombines TRBV27 with TRBJ2-7; tentative D call: TRBD2 (6 bases). The germline V and J ends were trimmed by 6 bases and 7 bases, with 19 bases remaining between them. The V gene's germline CDR1 is MNHEY and CDR2 SMNVEV (reference sequence). The CDR3 is made up of 14 amino acids. CDR3 sequence reads: CASSPLGGSGEQYV. In DNA form, the CDR3 reads TGTGCCAGCAGCCCCCTCGGGGGTTCCGGGGAGCAGTACGTC.

V gene TRBV5-1 combines with J gene TRBJ2-2; D is undetermined. Germline-derived CDR1 and CDR2 are SGHRS and YFSETQ. The CDR3 runs to 14 residues. V lost 0 bases and J 6 bases, leaving 9 bases between the germline ends. CDR3 protein: CASSLDQRAGELFF. CDR3 DNA: TGCGCCAGCAGCTTGGATCAACGCGCCGGGGAGCTGTTTTTT.

The rearrangement uses TRBV7-2 and TRBJ2-3; a weak D match, TRBD2 (6 bases). Germline V gives CDR1 SGHTA, CDR2 FQGNSA. V lost 7 bases to trimming and J lost 1 base, with 12 bases between them. The CDR3 extends over 14 amino acids. The CDR3 sequence is CASTSLAGTDTQYF. The CDR3 coding sequence is TGTGCCAGCACCTCTTTAGCGGGCACAGATACGCAGTATTTT.

The chain carries TRBV20-1 and TRBJ2-7, with 8 bases lining up with TRBD1. Germline lookup yields CDR1 DFQATT and CDR2 SNEGSKA (reference sequence). The CDR3 has 12 residues. V dropped 7 bases and J dropped 2; count of bases not matched to a gene: 4. CDR3 protein: CSVRQGPYEQYV. The DNA for the CDR3 is TGCAGTGTTCGACAGGGGCCCTACGAGCAGTACGTC.

This rearrangement joins TRBV6-2 or TRBV6-3 to TRBJ1-5; no firm D call. V was clipped by 0 bases and J by 4 bases, with 22 bases between them. CDR1 is MNHEY and CDR2 is SVGEGT in the germline V gene. This CDR3 region has 19 residues. The CDR3 reads CASSYSAAHLFLDNQPQHF. The CDR3, as DNA: TGTGCCAGCAGTTACTCGGCAGCACACCTCTTTTTGGATAATCAGCCCCAGCATTTT.

In its sample, this clonotype was seen a few times. The genes are TRBV7-8 and TRBJ1-5; no reliable D call. The CDR3 loop spans 14 amino acids. Looked up from germline, CDR1 is SGHVS and CDR2 is FQNEAQ. V was pared by 3 bases and J by 2 bases, with 8 bases between. The chain's CDR3 is CASSFGVGNQPQHF. CDR3 sequence (DNA): TGTGCCAGCAGCTTCGGGGTTGGCAATCAGCCCCAGCATTTT. Based on the CDR3 plus reference TRBV7-8 and TRBJ1-5, the full variable domain is GAGVSQSPRYKVAKRGQDVALRCDPISGHVSLFWYQQALGQGPEFLTYFQNEAQLDKSGLPSDRFFAERPEGSVSTLKIQRTQQEDSAVYLCASSFGVGNQPQHFGDGTRLSIL.

This clonotype has more than one count but fewer than ten. The V and J genes are TRBV15 and TRBJ2-3; D is perhaps TRBD1 or TRBD2 (5 bases each). The germline V gene has CDR1 LNHNV and CDR2 YYDKDF (reference sequence). The CDR3 loop spans 13 amino acids. V lost 8 bases and J lost 5, with 14 bases in between. The CDR3 region has the DNA TGTGCCACCCGGGACCGAACGAGAGATACGCAGTATTTT. Its protein product is CATRDRTRDTQYF. Full variable domain (outside the CDR3, taken from reference TRBV15 and TRBJ2-3): DAMVIQNPRYQVTQFGKPVTLSCSQTLNHNVMYWYQQKSSQAPKLLFHYYDKDFNNEADTPDNFQSRRPNTSFCFLDIRSPGLGDTAMYLCATRDRTRDTQYFGPGTRLTVL.

The CDR3 reads CASSLGQGNYNEQFF. CDR3 in DNA: TGTGCCAGCAGCTTGGGACAGGGGAATTACAATGAGCAGTTCTTC. The chain carries TRBV7-9 and TRBJ2-1; 10 positions match TRBD1. Germline trimming cut 3 bases from V and 4 bases from J; bases unmatched to any gene: 3. In germline, CDR1 is SEHNR, CDR2 FQNEAQ (reference sequence). The CDR3 loop spans 15 amino acids.

This clonotype has just a few counts. The V gene is TRBV12-3 or TRBV12-4, the J gene TRBJ1-3; a weak D match, TRBD1 (6 bases). Trimming removed 3 bases at V and 8 bases at J, with 17 bases between. The length of the CDR3 is 15 residues. The CDR3 DNA sequence: TGTGCCAGCAGTTTTAGTGCCAGGGGATTTGACACCATATATTTT. Translated: CASSFSARGFDTIYF.

The V and J genes are TRBV6-5 and TRBJ2-3; a weak D match, TRBD1 (6 bases). Trimming removed 4 bases at V and 1 base at J, with 12 bases between. The germline gives CDR1 MNHEY, CDR2 SVGAGI. The CDR3 runs to 15 residues. In DNA, the CDR3 is TGTGCCAGCAGTTCTGGGTGGGGGCGCACAGATACGCAGTATTTT. Its protein is CASSSGWGRTDTQYF.

The rearrangement links TRBV6-2 or TRBV6-3 to TRBJ2-1; D remains ambiguous. This CDR3 has 12 amino acids. V was pared by 4 bases and J by 15 bases, with 16 bases between. The germline V gene encodes CDR1 MNHEY and CDR2 SVGEGT. The DNA for the CDR3 is TGTGCCAGCAGTTCCACAATAGCCTCCGGGTTCTTC. It specifies CASSSTIASGFF.